The 25 T cell receptor beta chains below all came from one sample that was sequenced in a study of graft-versus-host responses after intestinal transplantation. Antigens of these TCRs are unknown. TCRdb keeps only in-frame clones here, not all; method: immunoSEQ multiplex PCR. The sample records just under 65,000 clones, over 90% being singletons. The input for sequencing was unstimulated CD8+ T cells sorted from spleen or lymph node cells, taken before transplant. The source of these receptors is a human donor who was the organ donor for an intestinal transplant.

The chain uses TRBV6-4 and TRBJ2-3; TRBD1 aligns across 9 bases. CDR1 is MRHNA, CDR2 SNTAGT, per germline. Trimming took 2 bases from V and 4 from J; bases not matched to a gene: 4. The CDR3 covers 15 residues. CDR3 DNA sequence: TGTGCCAGCAGTGACGAGGGACAGGGAGCAGATACGCAGTATTTT. It encodes CASSDEGQGADTQYF.

The rearrangement uses TRBV6-5 and TRBJ2-4; 7 bases line up with TRBD2. From germline, CDR1 is MNHEY and CDR2 SVGAGI. This CDR3 comprises 15 residues. With 6 bases clipped from V and 7 bases from J, the junction kept 12 bases outside the gene matches. DNA for the CDR3: TGTGCCAGCAGCGCGGGAGTCGGTGCGGTGAACATTCAGTACTTC. Residues: CASSAGVGAVNIQYF.

The chain uses TRBV27 and TRBJ2-2; D might be TRBD2 (6 bases). The CDR3 has 16 residues. V was clipped by 0 bases and J by 1 base, with 9 bases between them. Germline CDR1 is MNHEY and CDR2 is SMNVEV (reference sequence). CDR3 sequence: CASSLSGGMNTGELFF. The CDR3 nucleotides read TGTGCCAGCAGTTTATCGGGCGGGATGAACACCGGGGAGCTGTTTTTT.

The chain is built from TRBV29-1 and TRBJ2-7, with 8 nucleotides matching TRBD1. Germline CDR1 SQVTM, CDR2 ANQGSEA. This CDR3 is 15 amino acids long. V lost 6 bases, J lost 0 bases, and 10 bases stayed unmatched. The CDR3 here is CSVSGTGFSSYEQYF. CDR3 DNA sequence: TGCAGCGTCTCCGGGACAGGCTTCAGCTCCTACGAGCAGTACTTC.

CDR3 loop: CASSFLRGNQPQHF. The CDR3 region has the DNA TGTGCCAGCAGTTTTTTACGGGGGAATCAGCCCCAGCATTTT. The chain employs TRBV28 and TRBJ1-5; tentatively, D is TRBD1 (5 bases). Trimming pared 3 bases from V and 4 bases from J, leaving 10 bases between. The germline V gene encodes CDR1 MDHEN and CDR2 SYDVKM. The CDR3 sequence is 14 residues long.

In its sample, this clone was seen once. This chain joins TRBV14 and TRBJ2-7; D might be TRBD2 (6 bases). The CDR3 has 13 amino acids. Between the trimmed V and J ends, which lost 4 bases and 1 base, there was a span of 8 bases. Germline V gene lookup returns CDR1 SGHDN and CDR2 FVKESK. CDR3 sequence: CASSPTSSYEQYF. The CDR3 nucleotides are TGTGCCAGCAGCCCGACTAGTTCCTACGAGCAGTACTTC.

V is TRBV27 and J is TRBJ1-6, with 8 bases that match TRBD1. V lost 3 bases, J lost 2 bases, and 15 bases stayed unmatched. The germline V gene encodes CDR1 MNHEY and CDR2 SMNVEV (reference sequence). The CDR3 length is 20 residues. The CDR3 DNA is TGTGCCAGCAGTTTTCAGTTCTCGGACAGGGAAACCCCCTATAATTCACCCCTCCACTTT. It yields the protein CASSFQFSDRETPYNSPLHF.

This chain links TRBV11-2 with TRBJ2-7; 13 bases align to TRBD2. Germline CDR1 is SGHAT and CDR2 is FQNNGV. The CDR3 has 19 residues. The V and J ends lost 5 bases and 1 base, in that order; junction bases with no gene match: 14. The CDR3 spells CASSKAPPGLAGPSYEQYF. CDR3 in DNA: TGTGCCAGCAGCAAAGCCCCCCCGGGACTAGCGGGGCCTTCCTACGAGCAGTACTTC.

Only one count was recorded for this clone. The chain uses TRBV28 and TRBJ2-5, with D perhaps matching TRBD1 (6 bases). Germline V gene data show CDR1 as MDHEN and CDR2 as SYDVKM. The ends were cut back, 2 bases at V and 5 bases at J, with 18 bases in the middle. CDR3 size: 16 residues. The CDR3 nucleotides are TGTGCCAGCAGTTTACGGGCCAGGGGTGGTAGGGAGACCCAGTACTTC. Translation: CASSLRARGGRETQYF.

The chain uses TRBV5-4 and TRBJ2-4; 8 nucleotides align to TRBD1. Germline CDR1 SGHNT, CDR2 YYREEE (reference sequence). After removal of 1 base from V and 7 bases from J, the junction contained 7 bases not matched to a gene. The CDR3 extends over 15 amino acids. The CDR3 region is CASSLNGQGRNIQYF. The CDR3 nucleotides are TGTGCCAGCAGCTTGAATGGACAGGGCCGGAACATTCAGTACTTC.

The chain has TRBV15 and TRBJ2-1, with D possibly matching TRBD1 (6 bases). Trimming shortened V by 5 bases and J by 3 bases, and 14 bases separated the two germline ends. This CDR3 region has 15 residues. In germline, CDR1 is LNHNV, CDR2 YYDKDF (reference sequence). In nucleotides, the CDR3 is TGTGCCACCAGCCCTGGGCTGGACAGCTACAATGAGCAGTTCTTC. Translated: CATSPGLDSYNEQFF.

This clone was recorded only once. The chain couples TRBV4-2 to TRBJ2-7; D is possibly TRBD2 (6 bases). This CDR3 region has 15 residues. Trimming took off 0 bases at V and 3 bases at J, with 12 bases between the two ends. Germline-derived CDR1 and CDR2 are LGHNA and YNFKEQ. Here the CDR3 reads CASSQDFTGGYEQYF. CDR3 nucleotides: TGTGCCAGCAGCCAAGATTTTACCGGGGGCTACGAGCAGTACTTC.

The rearrangement joins TRBV28 to TRBJ2-7, with a tentative D call TRBD2 (5 bases). With 9 bases removed from V and 1 base from J, the gap between germline ends came to 19 bases. The CDR3 is 15 amino acids. Germline V lookup: CDR1 MDHEN, CDR2 SYDVKM. CDR3 sequence: CASAPVGWRSYEQYF. The CDR3 bases are TGTGCCAGTGCCCCGGTTGGGTGGAGGTCCTACGAGCAGTACTTC.

The chain employs TRBV27 and TRBJ2-7; 8 bases agree with TRBD1. Germline values: CDR1 MNHEY, CDR2 SMNVEV (reference sequence). The CDR3 has 14 residues. V shed 0 bases and J 4 bases; nucleotides not matched to a gene: 2. The CDR3 DNA is TGTGCCAGCAGTTTATCTCGACAGGGGTACGAGCAGTACTTC. As protein: CASSLSRQGYEQYF.

The chain employs TRBV27 and TRBJ1-1; a weak D match, TRBD1 (5 bases). Trimming took off 5 bases at V and 3 bases at J, with 19 bases between the two ends. CDR3 size: 16 residues. The germline CDR1 and CDR2 sequences are MNHEY and SMNVEV (reference sequence). The chain's CDR3 is CASSPPSWEGYTEAFF. The CDR3 coding sequence is TGTGCCAGCAGTCCGCCGTCCTGGGAGGGGTACACTGAAGCTTTCTTT.

The CDR3 sequence: CASSQDDYTYEQYF. The CDR3 bases are TGCGCCAGCAGCCAAGATGACTACACCTACGAGCAGTACTTC. This chain links TRBV4-1 with TRBJ2-7, with a tentative D call TRBD2 (5 bases). The germline CDR1 and CDR2 sequences are MGHRA and YSYEKL. Trimming left V 0 bases short and J 2 bases short, with 8 bases between. The length of the CDR3 is 14 residues.

The CDR3 region is CASSRLAGGLDEQFF. The DNA for the CDR3 is TGTGCCAGCAGCCGACTAGCGGGAGGCTTGGATGAGCAGTTCTTC. The gene calls are TRBV6-4 and TRBJ2-1; 13 bases are shared with TRBD2. This CDR3 has 15 residues. Germline CDR1 MRHNA, CDR2 SNTAGT. The junction had 7 bases not matched to a gene; V was cut back by 6 bases and J by 8 bases.

The rearrangement links TRBV28 to TRBJ1-3, with D unresolved. Germline lookup yields CDR1 MDHEN and CDR2 SYDVKM. Between the trimmed V and J ends, which lost 6 bases and 4 bases, there was a span of 10 bases. The length of the CDR3 is 13 residues. This CDR3 reads CASRSTWGNTIYF. CDR3 nucleotide sequence: TGTGCCAGCAGATCTACCTGGGGAAACACCATATATTTT.

This clone was observed once. The CDR3: CASSIWYEAFF. In DNA form, the CDR3 reads TGTGCCAGTAGTATTTGGTATGAGGCTTTCTTT. This chain joins TRBV19 and TRBJ1-1; no firm D call. Looked up from germline, CDR1 is LNHDA and CDR2 is SQIVND (reference sequence). This CDR3 has 11 residues. The ends were cut back, 3 bases at V and 11 bases at J, with 10 bases in the middle. Combining the CDR3 with reference TRBV19 and TRBJ1-1 gives the whole variable domain DGGITQSPKYLFRKEGQNVTLSCEQNLNHDAMYWYRQDPGQGLRLIYYSQIVNDFQKGDIAEGYSVSREKKESFPLTVTSAQKNPTAFYLCASSIWYEAFFGQGTRLTVV.

The rearrangement joins TRBV30 to TRBJ2-6; TRBD1 matches at 7 bases. Per germline, CDR1 GTSNPN and CDR2 SVGIG (reference sequence). V lost 8 bases and J lost 0; bases outside the gene matches: 10. The CDR3 runs to 16 residues. The DNA of the CDR3 is TGTGCCGGACGGGGACAGCGGCGCTCTGGGGCCAACGTCCTGACTTTC. Its translation: CAGRGQRRSGANVLTF.

The chain joins TRBV7-8 to TRBJ2-7, with D tentatively TRBD1 (6 bases). Trimming took off 5 bases at V and 0 bases at J, with 11 bases between the two ends. The CDR3 spans 14 residues. Germline CDR1 and CDR2: SGHVS and FQNEAQ. As DNA, the CDR3 is TGTGCCAGCAGCCCGGGGACATTCTCCTACGAGCAGTACTTC. This translates into CASSPGTFSYEQYF.

V and J are TRBV19 and TRBJ1-4; unclear D gene. The CDR3 is 15 amino acids. Germline assignment: CDR1 LNHDA and CDR2 SQIVND (reference sequence). V lost 1 base and J lost 6, with 12 bases in between. CDR3 protein: CASSIGVWRDEKLFF. The CDR3 region has the DNA TGTGCCAGTAGTATAGGGGTATGGAGAGATGAAAAACTGTTTTTT.

The chain has TRBV27 and TRBJ2-7; 8 bases are a match to TRBD1. This CDR3 is 16 amino acids long. Germline values: CDR1 MNHEY, CDR2 SMNVEV (reference sequence). V trimming: 5 bases; J trimming: 1 base; junction bases outside the gene matches: 10. The DNA of the CDR3 is TGTGCCAGCAGTATCTCAGGGGACAGGACTTCCTACGAGCAGTACTTC. This codes for CASSISGDRTSYEQYF.

This clone was recorded a few times. A junction boundary mismatches the germline segment, possibly from a read error. The chain recombines TRBV29-1 with TRBJ2-1, with 9 bases identical to TRBD1. The germline CDR1 and CDR2 sequences are SQVTM and ANQGSEA. The CDR3 loop spans 14 amino acids. The CDR3: CSVEGTGSYNEQFF. CDR3 coding DNA: TGCAGCGTGGAAGGGACAGGGTCCTACAATGAGCAGTTCTTC.

The rearrangement links TRBV15 to TRBJ2-2; a weak D match, TRBD1 (6 bases). Trimming took 5 bases from V and 1 from J, leaving 8 bases between them. The CDR3 has 14 residues. Germline V gene sequence: CDR1 LNHNV, CDR2 YYDKDF (reference sequence). CDR3 in amino acids: CATSSRGNTGELFF. The CDR3 coding sequence is TGTGCCACCAGCTCCAGGGGGAACACCGGGGAGCTGTTTTTT.